These 20 T cell receptor beta chains share one sample of origin, sequenced in a study of blood T cell repertoires in COVID-19. The table came from immunoSEQ multiplex PCR; TCRdb's copy has only in-frame clones and leaves some out. The table includes about 440,000 clones, 70% to 90% detected once. Sequenced material: PBMCs or T cells enriched from blood (not recorded which). All receptors derive from a woman aged 18 to 35 with acute COVID-19.

The V gene is TRBV12-3 or TRBV12-4, the J gene TRBJ2-2, with TRBD1 identical over 8 bases. With V trimmed by 6 bases and J by 6 bases, 3 bases remained unmatched. The CDR3 extends over 13 amino acids. The CDR3 reads CASSRTGPGELFF. CDR3 nucleotide sequence: TGTGCCAGCAGCCGGACAGGGCCCGGGGAGCTGTTTTTT.

The chain links TRBV11-2 to TRBJ2-7; possible D gene TRBD2, 5 bases. Trimming removed 5 bases at V and 0 bases at J, with 8 bases between. This CDR3 contains 13 residues. Per germline, CDR1 SGHAT and CDR2 FQNNGV. CDR3 amino acids: CASSLGNSYEQYF. In DNA, the CDR3 is TGTGCCAGCAGCCTCGGGAACTCCTACGAGCAGTACTTC.

This sequence joins TRBV5-4 and TRBJ1-2; D is unresolved. The CDR3 spans 14 residues. V shed 0 bases and J shed 2 bases, with 8 bases lying between them. CDR1 and CDR2 (germline): SGHNT, YYREEE (reference sequence). This CDR3 reads CASSLGAANYGYTF. The CDR3 nucleotides read TGTGCCAGCAGCTTGGGGGCCGCGAACTATGGCTACACCTTC. Full variable domain (rest looked up from reference TRBV5-4 and TRBJ1-2): ETGVTQSPTHLIKTRGQQVTLRCSSQSGHNTVSWYQQALGQGPQFIFQYYREEENGRGNFPPRFSGLQFPNYSSELNVNALELDDSALYLCASSLGAANYGYTFGSGTRLTVV.

This sequence joins TRBV2 and TRBJ1-6; no clear D gene. The CDR3 is 13 amino acids. The V end lost 7 bases, the J end lost 7 bases, and 11 bases lay between the germline ends. The germline V gene has CDR1 SNHLY and CDR2 FYNNEI. The chain's CDR3 is CASTGNQNSPLHF. CDR3 in DNA: TGTGCCAGCACGGGGAATCAGAATTCACCCCTCCACTTT.

The rearrangement links TRBV2 to TRBJ2-3, with a possible D match to TRBD1 (6 bases). The CDR3 has 12 amino acids. Per the germline V gene, CDR1 is SNHLY and CDR2 is FYNNEI. V dropped 6 bases and J dropped 4 bases, with 8 bases sitting between them. The CDR3 DNA is TGTGCCAGCAGGGACAGACCAGATACGCAGTATTTT. Translation gives CASRDRPDTQYF.

The chain joins TRBV6-5 to TRBJ1-1; TRBD1 agrees at 7 bases. This CDR3 has 12 amino acids. With 7 bases clipped from V and 4 bases from J, the junction kept 3 bases outside the gene matches. Germline V gene lookup returns CDR1 MNHEY and CDR2 SVGAGI. CDR3: CASNSGGTEAFF. For the CDR3, the DNA is TGTGCCAGCAACTCAGGGGGCACTGAAGCTTTCTTT.

The chain carries TRBV19 and TRBJ1-1, with unresolved D. Germline assignment: CDR1 LNHDA and CDR2 SQIVND (reference sequence). Trimming stripped 7 bases from V and 6 bases from J, with 9 bases between. The CDR3 is 11 amino acids. CDR3 sequence: CASKATAEAFF. Written as DNA, the CDR3 is TGTGCCAGTAAGGCTACAGCTGAAGCTTTCTTT.

This chain connects TRBV6-1 to TRBJ2-1; TRBD2 agrees at 9 bases. Germline values: CDR1 MNHNS, CDR2 SASEGT. The CDR3 runs 15 residues. The V segment lost 2 bases and the J segment 8 bases; nucleotides outside the gene matches: 7. The DNA for the CDR3 is TGTGCCAGCAGTGAATCAGGGTTAGCGGGAGATGAGCAGTTCTTC. It is translated as CASSESGLAGDEQFF.

The CDR3, as DNA: TGCGCCAGCAGCCAGGCTAGCGGGAGCTCTGGGGCCAACGTCCTGACTTTC. The encoded protein is CASSQASGSSGANVLTF. The J gene is TRBJ2-6, the V gene TRBV4-3; 10 bases line up with TRBD2. V gave up 3 bases and J gave up 0 bases; unmatched junction bases: 2. Per germline, CDR1 LGHNA and CDR2 YSLEER. This CDR3 spans 17 amino acids.

The chain has TRBV6-5 and TRBJ1-2; D uncertain. The CDR3 sequence is 13 residues long. Trimming left V 2 bases short and J 8 bases short, with 12 bases between. Looked up from germline, CDR1 is MNHEY and CDR2 is SVGAGI. This CDR3 reads CASSYGEGVGYTF. The CDR3 DNA follows: TGTGCCAGCAGTTACGGGGAGGGCGTCGGCTACACCTTC.

This clone has only one observation. The CDR3 DNA reads TGTGCCAGCAGCCAAGGACTTGCCGGGAGCTCCACAGATACGCAGTATTTT. Amino acids: CASSQGLAGSSTDTQYF. This chain joins TRBV3-1 (or the pseudogene TRBV3-2) and TRBJ2-3; D is perhaps TRBD2 (6 bases). V lost 1 base to trimming and J lost 2 bases, with 16 bases between them. The germline gives CDR1 LGHDT, CDR2 YNNKEL (reference sequence). This CDR3 comprises 17 residues.

This clone has only a few counts. The V gene is TRBV19, the J gene TRBJ2-7, with D perhaps TRBD1 (5 bases). The CDR3 spans 15 residues. The germline V gene has CDR1 LNHDA and CDR2 SQIVND (reference sequence). V dropped 10 bases and J dropped 1 base, with 20 bases sitting between them. The CDR3 sequence: CAIKGKHTRSYEQYF. The CDR3 bases are TGTGCCATAAAGGGGAAACATACCCGGTCCTACGAGCAGTACTTC. Supplemented by reference TRBV19 and TRBJ2-7, the full variable domain reads DGGITQSPKYLFRKEGQNVTLSCEQNLNHDAMYWYRQDPGQGLRLIYYSQIVNDFQKGDIAEGYSVSREKKESFPLTVTSAQKNPTAFYLCAIKGKHTRSYEQYFGPGTRLTVT.

The chain joins TRBV19 to TRBJ1-1; D might be TRBD1 (5 bases). Looked up from germline, CDR1 is LNHDA and CDR2 is SQIVND (reference sequence). The CDR3 is 12 amino acids. Deletions cut 6 bases from V and 9 bases from J, with 14 bases between. The CDR3 is CASSETDRKAFF. Here the CDR3 DNA reads TGTGCCAGTAGCGAAACAGACAGAAAAGCTTTCTTT.

V is TRBV3-1 (or the pseudogene TRBV3-2) and J is TRBJ2-1; 11 nucleotides agree with TRBD1. Germline V gives CDR1 LGHDT, CDR2 YNNKEL (reference sequence). The ends lost 1 base at V and 1 base at J; junction bases unmatched: 6. This CDR3 has 18 residues. The CDR3 is CASSQAPGQGASYNEQFF. CDR3 sequence (DNA): TGTGCCAGCAGCCAAGCTCCCGGACAGGGGGCGTCCTACAATGAGCAGTTCTTC.

This clone was found a few times. The chain uses TRBV7-2 and TRBJ2-1, with D tentatively TRBD1 (6 bases). From germline, CDR1 is SGHTA and CDR2 FQGNSA. Trimming left V 5 bases short and J 3 bases short, with 14 bases between. This CDR3 spans 15 amino acids. For the CDR3, the DNA is TGTGCCAGCAGCGCTCCTAACAGGGTCTACAATGAGCAGTTCTTC. The encoded protein is CASSAPNRVYNEQFF.

The genes are TRBV5-3 and TRBJ1-4; unclear D gene. TRBV5-3 is an ORF, and what it does is uncertain. V lost 2 bases and J lost 4, with 15 bases in between. The CDR3 spans 16 residues. CDR3 in DNA: TGTGCCAGAAGCTTAAGACCCCTTCGGGATAATGAAAAACTGTTTTTT. Encoded protein: CARSLRPLRDNEKLFF.

This clone occurred once. The V gene is TRBV3-1 (or the pseudogene TRBV3-2), the J gene TRBJ1-4; TRBD1 aligns across 7 bases. The CDR3 runs 16 residues. The V and J ends lost 1 base and 5 bases, in that order; junction bases with no gene match: 7. Germline-derived CDR1 and CDR2 are LGHDT and YNNKEL (reference sequence). The CDR3 loop is CASSQVPRGPNEKLFF. The DNA for the CDR3 is TGTGCCAGCAGCCAAGTTCCTAGGGGGCCCAATGAAAAACTGTTTTTT.

V usage is TRBV7-2 and J usage is TRBJ2-7, with 10 bases fitting TRBD1. The germline V gene encodes CDR1 SGHTA and CDR2 FQGNSA. The CDR3 is made up of 15 amino acids. Trimming removed 4 bases from V and 9 bases from J; junction bases left unmatched: 12. DNA of the CDR3: TGTGCCAGCAGCTCACCGGGACAGGGGCATAGGGGGCAGTACTTC. It specifies CASSSPGQGHRGQYF.

This clone was seen more than once but under ten times. The rearrangement joins TRBV6-5 to TRBJ2-7; TRBD2 is a possible D gene (5 bases). Germline CDR1 MNHEY, CDR2 SVGAGI. The V and J ends lost 2 bases and 5 bases respectively, with 13 bases between them. CDR3 length: 14 residues. The CDR3, as DNA: TGTGCCAGCAGTTACGATCGGGGTTCCCACGAGCAGTACTTC. Translating gives CASSYDRGSHEQYF.

On this clone: Other DNA sequences in the sample encode the same CDR3. The chain employs TRBV9 and TRBJ2-3; maybe TRBD2 (6 bases). CDR1 is SGDLS and CDR2 is YYNGEE in the germline V gene. The ends were cut back, 2 bases at V and 2 bases at J, with 9 bases in the middle. This CDR3 has 14 residues. CDR3 nucleotides: TGTGCCAGCAGCGTTGCGGGGAACACAGATACGCAGTATTTT. It encodes CASSVAGNTDTQYF.